The TCR beta chain under discussion was sequenced for a study of neurological immune-mediated disorders. Where libraries were unsorted, they were derived from 2 million PBMCs stored at -80 degrees C. Study findings and constraints: The multiple sclerosis repertoire cluster showed no association with any clinical or MRI feature. The authors stated that larger cohorts are needed. The highest TCR clonal expansion occurred in HTLV-1-associated myelopathy; multiple sclerosis fell below healthy controls.

The method for making cDNA was 5'RACE, and it used 10-nucleotide random UMIs. MiXCR, run by TCRdb on the 5' RACE reads, gives a single entry per CDR3 protein. The table has about 80,000 distinct CDR3 sequences, 4.5% to 6.5% seen once; the top ten hold 2.2%. V lost 7 bases, J lost 1 base, and 16 bases lay in between. Germline V lookup: CDR1 MDHEN, CDR2 SYDVKM. The CDR3 covers 15 residues. This clonotype showed up many times. Its target is not known. The genes are TRBV28 and TRBJ2-5; D uncertain. This clonotype was obtained from a woman in her thirties with multiple sclerosis. The sequencing input was PBMCs. This chain's CDR3 is CASTPGSLGQETQYF. The CDR3, as DNA: TGTGCCAGCACCCCTGGGTCGTTGGGCCAAGAGACCCAGTACTTC.